Presented here are 8 T cell receptor beta chains from one specimen sequenced in a study of beta chain features in type 1 diabetes. Every bit of the isolated RNA underwent reverse transcription, so sequencing read expressed TCRB transcripts. Using immunoSEQ multiplex PCR, the repertoire was profiled, and TCRdb retains in-frame clones only, with some absent. Here the sample spans roughly 240,000 clones, less than 15% being singletons. Sequencing input: naive CD4+ T cells from blood. The receptors here all came from a woman aged 40-49 years in good health.

There are a few counts of this clone. The chain uses TRBV7-9 and TRBJ2-5; the D gene is possibly TRBD2 (5 bases). The CDR3 is 18 amino acids. CDR1 and CDR2 (germline): SEHNR, FQNEAQ (reference sequence). V lost 2 bases and J 5 bases, leaving 24 bases between the germline ends. This CDR3 is CASSLISPLLVWRETQYF. The DNA of the CDR3 is TGTGCCAGCAGCTTAATCTCCCCGTTACTAGTCTGGCGGGAGACCCAGTACTTC.

This chain links TRBV5-1 with TRBJ2-1, with D tentatively TRBD2 (5 bases). This CDR3 contains 20 residues. The V gene's germline CDR1 is SGHRS and CDR2 YFSETQ. Trimming removed 7 bases at V and 4 bases at J, with 33 bases between. The CDR3 sequence: CASLVVQKSNNRGIYNEQFF. The CDR3 nucleotides are TGCGCCAGCCTAGTCGTCCAAAAGTCCAACAACCGAGGGATATACAATGAGCAGTTCTTC.

J is TRBJ2-5 and V is TRBV28; 9 bases are shared with TRBD2. With 5 bases clipped from V and 1 base from J, the junction kept 5 bases outside the gene matches. This CDR3 comprises 15 residues. Germline values: CDR1 MDHEN, CDR2 SYDVKM. The DNA for the CDR3 is TGTGCCAGCAGTGGGGGAGCGGGGGGCCAAGAGACCCAGTACTTC. Its protein is CASSGGAGGQETQYF.

This clone was seen only a few times. The chain is built from TRBV15 and TRBJ2-3, with TRBD2 as a possible D gene (6 bases). Trimming left V 9 bases short and J 0 bases short, with 16 bases between. Germline V lookup: CDR1 LNHNV, CDR2 YYDKDF (reference sequence). The CDR3 consists of 15 residues. CDR3 in DNA: TGTGCCACTGCGTCCGGAGGGACTAGCACAGATACGCAGTATTTT. Protein product: CATASGGTSTDTQYF.

To note about this clone: In the same sample, other DNA sequences code for this CDR3. The chain joins TRBV27 to TRBJ2-7; 7 nucleotides align to TRBD1. Per the germline V gene, CDR1 is MNHEY and CDR2 is SMNVEV (reference sequence). With V trimmed by 3 bases and J by 3 bases, 2 bases remained unmatched. This CDR3 is 13 amino acids long. For the CDR3, the DNA is TGTGCCAGCAGTTTCAACAGGGGCTACGAGCAGTACTTC. Its protein is CASSFNRGYEQYF.

The sample holds a few counts of this clone. DNA for the CDR3: TGCGCCAGCAGGGCTGGACTAGCGGGGAGGAAATATTCCACAGATACGCAGTATTTT. The encoded protein is CASRAGLAGRKYSTDTQYF. The rearrangement uses TRBV10-2 and TRBJ2-3; 12 bases map to TRBD2. Germline trimming cut 6 bases from V and 2 bases from J; bases unmatched to any gene: 15. The CDR3 is 19 residues long. Germline CDR1 WSHSY, CDR2 SAAADI.

This clone came up a few times. The chain employs TRBV6-1 and TRBJ2-3; D not certain. There are 12 residues in the CDR3. The germline V and J ends were trimmed by 6 bases and 4 bases, with 8 bases remaining between them. CDR1 is MNHNS and CDR2 is SASEGT in the germline V gene. CDR3 in amino acids: CASSPGPDTQYF. CDR3 nucleotides: TGTGCCAGCAGCCCAGGCCCAGATACGCAGTATTTT.

This rearrangement joins TRBV2 to TRBJ2-1; TRBD1 matches at 8 bases. Germline V gene data show CDR1 as SNHLY and CDR2 as FYNNEI. This CDR3 contains 14 residues. Germline trimming cut 10 bases from V and 1 base from J; bases unmatched to any gene: 6. CDR3 region: CAIPQGASYNEQFF. DNA for the CDR3: TGTGCCATCCCCCAGGGGGCTTCCTACAATGAGCAGTTCTTC.